This passage covers 4 T cell receptor beta chains from one sample sequenced in a study of CD8 T cells in ankylosing spondylitis (dated by TCRdb to 2016 to 2017). Receptors were amplified or captured by 5' RACE. The instrument was an Illumina HiSeq 2500. The public reads were quality trimmed at Q25 with fastp and then assembled into clones with MiXCR by TCRdb, keeping productive beta chains. Under each unique CDR3 protein, matching rows form one entry showing the most common genes and DNA. The sample table shows 120,000 or so distinct CDR3 sequences, and about an eighth are seen once. The ten largest clonotypes hold 2.5% to 3% of the sample. What was sequenced was blood, either unsorted or a sorted T cell fraction (not recorded which). These TCRs come from a female donor with ankylosing spondylitis or in good health (not recorded which).

In its sample, this clonotype was seen many times. This chain connects TRBV20-1 to TRBJ2-1; D unresolved. Trimming removed 6 bases at V and 1 base at J, with 19 bases between. CDR1 and CDR2 from the germline V gene are DFQATT and SNEGSKA (reference sequence). This CDR3 has 16 amino acids. The CDR3, as DNA: TGCAGTGCCAAGGGATTTACGGCGGAATCCTACAATGAGCAGTTCTTC. Its protein product is CSAKGFTAESYNEQFF.

This clonotype was counted at least ten times. The V gene is TRBV5-1, the J gene TRBJ2-7; either TRBD1 or TRBD2 may fit D (5 bases each). The CDR3 extends over 15 amino acids. The germline V gene encodes CDR1 SGHRS and CDR2 YFSETQ. The V gene lost 0 bases and the J gene lost 2 bases, with 12 bases spanning the gap. This CDR3 is CASSLAMTGPYEQYF. Here the CDR3 DNA reads TGCGCCAGCAGCTTGGCCATGACGGGACCCTACGAGCAGTACTTC.

This clonotype occurred a few times. The chain uses TRBV20-1 and TRBJ2-7; 7 bases line up with TRBD1. The V gene end was trimmed by 6 bases and the J gene end by 2 bases; junction bases not matched to a gene: 10. Germline assignment: CDR1 DFQATT and CDR2 SNEGSKA (reference sequence). The CDR3 sequence is 14 residues long. As DNA, the CDR3 is TGCAGTGCCCAGGGACAGAGCCAGGCCTACGAGCAGTACTTC. It translates to CSAQGQSQAYEQYF.

The gene calls are TRBV20-1 and TRBJ2-2, with a possible D match to TRBD1 (5 bases). V lost 0 bases and J 4 bases, leaving 12 bases between the germline ends. Germline V lookup: CDR1 DFQATT, CDR2 SNEGSKA (reference sequence). The CDR3 is 15 amino acids. CDR3 DNA: TGCAGTGCTAGAGATCTCAGGCAGGGCACCGGGGAGCTGTTTTTT. Amino acids: CSARDLRQGTGELFF.